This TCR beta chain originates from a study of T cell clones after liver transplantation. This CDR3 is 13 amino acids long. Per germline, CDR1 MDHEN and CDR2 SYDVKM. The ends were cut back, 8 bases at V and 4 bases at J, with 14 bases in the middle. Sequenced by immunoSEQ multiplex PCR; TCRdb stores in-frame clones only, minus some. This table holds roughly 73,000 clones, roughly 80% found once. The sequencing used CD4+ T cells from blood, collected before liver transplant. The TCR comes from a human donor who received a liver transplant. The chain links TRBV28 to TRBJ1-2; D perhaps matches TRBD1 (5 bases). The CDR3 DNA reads TGTGCCAGCTATCCCGGGGGTGGCTATGGCTACACCTTC. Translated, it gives CASYPGGGYGYTF.